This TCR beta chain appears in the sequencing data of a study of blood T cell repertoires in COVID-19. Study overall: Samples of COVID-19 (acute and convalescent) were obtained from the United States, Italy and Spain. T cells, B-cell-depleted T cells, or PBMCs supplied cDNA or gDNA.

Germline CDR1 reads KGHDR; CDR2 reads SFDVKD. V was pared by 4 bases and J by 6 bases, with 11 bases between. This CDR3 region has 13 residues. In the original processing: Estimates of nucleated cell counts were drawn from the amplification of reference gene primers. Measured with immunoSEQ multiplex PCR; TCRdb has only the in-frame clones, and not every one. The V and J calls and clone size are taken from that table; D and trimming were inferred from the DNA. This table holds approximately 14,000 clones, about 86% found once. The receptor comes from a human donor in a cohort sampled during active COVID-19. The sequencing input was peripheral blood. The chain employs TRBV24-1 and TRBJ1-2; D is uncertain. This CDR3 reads CATSESPLDGYTF. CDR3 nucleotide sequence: TGTGCCACCAGTGAATCCCCACTGGATGGCTACACCTTC.